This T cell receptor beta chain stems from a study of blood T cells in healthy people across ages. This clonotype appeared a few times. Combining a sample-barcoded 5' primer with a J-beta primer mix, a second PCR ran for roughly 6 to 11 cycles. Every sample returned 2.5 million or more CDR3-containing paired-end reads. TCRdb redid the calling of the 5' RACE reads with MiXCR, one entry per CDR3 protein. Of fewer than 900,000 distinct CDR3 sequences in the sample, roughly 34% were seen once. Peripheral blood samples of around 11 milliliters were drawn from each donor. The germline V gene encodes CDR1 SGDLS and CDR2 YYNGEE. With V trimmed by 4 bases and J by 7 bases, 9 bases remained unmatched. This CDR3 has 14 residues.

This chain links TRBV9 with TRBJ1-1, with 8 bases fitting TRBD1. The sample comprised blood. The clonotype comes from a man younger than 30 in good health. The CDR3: CASSPRTGFVEAFF. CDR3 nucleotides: TGTGCCAGCAGCCCCAGGACAGGGTTCGTTGAAGCTTTCTTT. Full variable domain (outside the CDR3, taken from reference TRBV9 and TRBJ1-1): DSGVTQTPKHLITATGQRVTLRCSPRSGDLSVYWYQQSLDQGLQFLIQYYNGEERAKGNILERFSAQQFPDLHSELNLSSLELGDSALYFCASSPRTGFVEAFFGQGTRLTVV.